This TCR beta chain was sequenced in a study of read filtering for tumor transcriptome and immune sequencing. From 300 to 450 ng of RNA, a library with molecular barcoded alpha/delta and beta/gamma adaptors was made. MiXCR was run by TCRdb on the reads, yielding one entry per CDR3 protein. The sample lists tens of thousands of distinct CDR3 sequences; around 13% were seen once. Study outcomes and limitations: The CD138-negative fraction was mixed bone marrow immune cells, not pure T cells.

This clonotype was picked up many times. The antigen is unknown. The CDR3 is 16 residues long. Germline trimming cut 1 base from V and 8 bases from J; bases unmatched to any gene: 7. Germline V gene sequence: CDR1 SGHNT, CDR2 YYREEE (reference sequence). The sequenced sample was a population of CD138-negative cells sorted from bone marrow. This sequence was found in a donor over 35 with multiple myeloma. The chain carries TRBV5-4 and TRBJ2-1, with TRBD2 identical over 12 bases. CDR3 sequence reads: CASSLRSSGRVDEQFF. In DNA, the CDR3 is TGTGCCAGCAGCTTGCGGTCTAGCGGGAGGGTCGATGAGCAGTTCTTC.